Many counts were recorded for the clone carrying this T cell receptor beta chain. This sample is drawn from a study of T cells in Graves' hyperthyroidism and ophthalmopathy. Amplification targeted TCR beta CDR3 regions from RNA transcripts. A set of HTBI primers served as the primers for a first-round RT-PCR of the TCR CDR3. Using its own MiXCR run on the multiplex PCR reads, TCRdb lists one record per CDR3 protein. The sample carries hundreds of thousands of distinct CDR3 sequences, roughly 14% recorded once. From germline, CDR1 is SNHLY and CDR2 FYNNEI. The CDR3 is made up of 13 amino acids. V gave up 5 bases and J gave up 2 bases, with 7 bases separating them.

This chain joins TRBV2 and TRBJ1-5; D is undetermined. The origin of this receptor is a woman younger than 45 with Graves' hyperthyroidism. The sample taken for sequencing was blood. The CDR3 nucleotides are TGTGCCAGCAGTCCCATGGGCAATCAGCCCCAGCATTTT. Protein sequence: CASSPMGNQPQHF.